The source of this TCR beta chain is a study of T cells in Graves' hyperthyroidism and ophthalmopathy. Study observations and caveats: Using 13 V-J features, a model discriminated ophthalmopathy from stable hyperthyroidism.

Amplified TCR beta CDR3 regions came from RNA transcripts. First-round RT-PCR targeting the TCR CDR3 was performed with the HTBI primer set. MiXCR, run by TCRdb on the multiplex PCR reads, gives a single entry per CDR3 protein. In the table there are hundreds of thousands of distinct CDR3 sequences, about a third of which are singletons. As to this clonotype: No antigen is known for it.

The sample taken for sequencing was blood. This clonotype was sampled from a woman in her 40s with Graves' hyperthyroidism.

The CDR3 DNA sequence: TGTGCCAGCACCCGGACAGGGGTGGAAGAAAAACTGTTTTTT. This encodes CASTRTGVEEKLFF. The chain recombines TRBV12-3 or TRBV12-4 with TRBJ1-4, with TRBD1 matching over 9 bases. This CDR3 has 14 residues. The ends lost 7 bases at V and 8 bases at J; junction bases unmatched: 8.